The rows below give T cell receptor beta chains drawn from one sample of a study of cytomegalovirus exposure and HLA in healthy donors. Profiling relied on immunoSEQ multiplex PCR, and the TCRdb table lists in-frame clones only, not all of them. The sample holds 150,000 to 180,000 clones, more than 70% seen once. Sequencing used PBMCs. These receptor sequences come from a woman between 40 and 55 years old in good health and CMV-seropositive. CDR3s include the opening cysteine and the closing phenylalanine or tryptophan. Fields, in order: V gene, clone size, D gene, J gene, CDR3 protein, CDR3 DNA. The D gene is left open where the match is weak. Size values are once, few and many counts, or a class for expanded clones, and some rows have none.

>TRBV9|NA|NA|TRBJ2-1
CASSVRVLGEQFF
TGTGCCAGCAGCGTCAGGGTGCTGGGTGAGCAGTTCTTC
>TRBV18|NA|TRBD1|TRBJ1-1
CASSLPGQGANTEAFF
TGTGCCAGCTCACTCCCGGGACAGGGGGCGAACACTGAAGCTTTCTTT
>TRBV28|NA|NA|TRBJ2-7
CASSAATGSYEQYF
TGTGCCAGCAGTGCAGCCACGGGGTCCTACGAGCAGTACTTC
>TRBV6-1|NA|NA|TRBJ2-3
CASVLQITDTQYF
TGTGCCAGCGTGTTGCAGATCACAGATACGCAGTATTTT
>TRBV27|NA|NA|TRBJ1-2
CASSEQGRGYTF
TGTGCCAGCAGTGAACAGGGTCGAGGCTACACCTTC
>TRBV19|NA|TRBD1|TRBJ2-7
CASIRDRAAYEQYF
TGTGCCAGTATCCGGGACAGGGCCGCCTACGAGCAGTACTTC
>TRBV7-9|few|TRBD1|TRBJ1-2
CASSFTRGEGYTF
TGTGCCAGCAGCTTCACCAGGGGGGAAGGCTACACCTTC
>TRBV18|NA|NA|TRBJ1-1
CASSSRTDNTEAFF
TGTGCCAGCTCCTCACGGACAGACAACACTGAAGCTTTCTTT
>TRBV28|NA|TRBD1|TRBJ2-7
CASSPGTGGTYEQYF
TGTGCCAGCAGTCCGGGGACAGGGGGAACCTACGAGCAGTACTTC
>TRBV4-2|NA|NA|TRBJ2-3
CASRELGGTTDTQYF
TGTGCCAGCAGAGAACTAGGGGGTACCACAGATACGCAGTATTTT
>TRBV14|few|TRBD1|TRBJ1-1
CASSHLTGTNTEAFF
TGTGCCAGCAGCCATCTGACAGGGACGAACACTGAAGCTTTCTTT
>TRBV7-7|few|NA|TRBJ2-1
CASSLIGTRNEQFF
TGTGCCAGCAGCTTAATAGGGACAAGGAATGAGCAGTTCTTC
>TRBV6-1|NA|TRBD2|TRBJ2-7
CASSKTGGSSYEQYF
TGTGCCAGCAGCAAGACGGGAGGGAGCTCCTACGAGCAGTACTTC
>TRBV11-1|NA|TRBD1|TRBJ2-5
CASSFLGDRGVKTQYF
TGTGCCAGCAGCTTCTTGGGGGACAGGGGTGTGAAGACCCAGTACTTC
>TRBV6-1|few|NA|TRBJ2-1
CASSEGPKQFF
TGTGCCAGCAGTGAAGGTCCAAAGCAGTTCTTC
>TRBV5-1|NA|NA|TRBJ2-5
CASSAIPGQQETQYF
TGCGCCAGCAGCGCTATACCGGGACAACAAGAGACCCAGTACTTC
>TRBV5-6|NA|TRBD1|TRBJ1-6
CASSPRLTGVSYNSPLHF
TGTGCCAGCAGCCCCCGGTTGACAGGGGTGTCCTATAATTCACCCCTCCACTTT
>TRBV7-2|NA|TRBD2|TRBJ2-1
CASSPSGRLGNEQFF
TGTGCCAGCAGCCCTAGCGGGAGGCTGGGGAATGAGCAGTTCTTC
>TRBV5-1|NA|NA|TRBJ2-7
CASSLISSSYEQYF
TGCGCCAGCAGCTTAATTTCCAGCTCCTACGAGCAGTACTTC
>TRBV7-9|NA|NA|TRBJ1-3
CASSPESGYFSGNTIYF
TGTGCCAGCAGCCCCGAGTCGGGGTATTTCTCTGGAAACACCATATATTTT
>TRBV15|NA|TRBD1|TRBJ2-7
CATSRAGTGTYEQYF
TGTGCCACCAGCAGAGCCGGGACAGGGACGTACGAGCAGTACTTC
>TRBV5-6|NA|TRBD1|TRBJ2-7
CASSLWDRGSYEQYF
TGTGCCAGCAGCTTGTGGGACAGGGGGTCCTACGAGCAGTACTTC
>TRBV5-1|few|TRBD1|TRBJ2-2
CASSWGQGTGELFF
TGCGCCAGCAGCTGGGGACAGGGGACCGGGGAGCTGTTTTTT
>TRBV2|NA|TRBD1|TRBJ2-2
CAREQGEHRGAVF
TGTGCCAGGGAACAGGGGGAACACCGGGGAGCTGTTTTT
>TRBV6-4|NA|TRBD1|TRBJ2-2
CASSSGTGGTGELFF
TGTGCCAGCAGTTCCGGGACAGGGGGCACCGGGGAGCTGTTTTTT
>TRBV18|NA|NA|TRBJ2-3
CASSPLDTSTDTQYF
TGTGCCAGCTCACCGCTGGACACTAGCACAGATACGCAGTATTTT
>TRBV5-6|NA|NA|TRBJ2-1
CASSFSLTSYNEQFF
TGTGCCAGCAGCTTTAGTCTAACTTCCTACAATGAGCAGTTCTTC
>TRBV5-1|NA|TRBD2|TRBJ2-7
CASSLEASGWPEQYF
TGCGCCAGCAGCTTGGAGGCTAGCGGCTGGCCCGAGCAGTACTTC
>TRBV19|NA|TRBD2|TRBJ2-7
CASSTGTIALREEQYF
TGTGCCAGTAGTACCGGGACTATCGCCCTTAGAGAGGAGCAGTACTTC
>TRBV13|NA|TRBD1|TRBJ2-1
CASRDRQGARDEQFF
TGTGCCAGCAGGGATCGACAGGGGGCGCGGGATGAGCAGTTCTTC
>TRBV29-1|NA|TRBD2|TRBJ2-5
CSAILISRGGWSETQYF
TGCAGCGCCATTCTCATATCCCGCGGGGGGTGGTCAGAGACCCAGTACTTC
>TRBV7-9|NA|NA|TRBJ1-4
CASSLGEATNEKLFF
TGTGCCAGCAGCTTAGGGGAGGCAACTAATGAAAAACTGTTTTTT
>TRBV18|NA|TRBD2|TRBJ2-7
CASSPGTSGPLEQYF
TGTGCCAGCTCTCCAGGGACTAGCGGGCCTTTGGAGCAGTACTTC
>TRBV28|once|NA|TRBJ1-2
CASSLSRTNYGYTF
TGTGCCAGCAGTTTATCCAGAACTAACTATGGCTACACCTTC
>TRBV28|NA|TRBD1|TRBJ1-2
CASRRTTGFYGYTF
TGTGCCAGCAGGCGGACGACAGGGTTCTATGGCTACACCTTC